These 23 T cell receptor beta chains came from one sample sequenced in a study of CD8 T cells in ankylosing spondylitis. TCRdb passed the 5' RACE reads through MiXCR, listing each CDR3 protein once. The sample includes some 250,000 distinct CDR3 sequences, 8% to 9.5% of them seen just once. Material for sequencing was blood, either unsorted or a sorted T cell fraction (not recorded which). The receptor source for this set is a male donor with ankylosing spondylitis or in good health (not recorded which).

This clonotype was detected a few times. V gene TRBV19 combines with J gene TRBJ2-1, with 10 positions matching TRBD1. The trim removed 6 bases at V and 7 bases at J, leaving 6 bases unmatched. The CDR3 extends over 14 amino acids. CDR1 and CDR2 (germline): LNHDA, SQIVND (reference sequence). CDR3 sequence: CASRRDRGGNEQFF. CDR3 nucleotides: TGTGCCAGTAGACGGGACAGGGGAGGGAATGAGCAGTTCTTC.

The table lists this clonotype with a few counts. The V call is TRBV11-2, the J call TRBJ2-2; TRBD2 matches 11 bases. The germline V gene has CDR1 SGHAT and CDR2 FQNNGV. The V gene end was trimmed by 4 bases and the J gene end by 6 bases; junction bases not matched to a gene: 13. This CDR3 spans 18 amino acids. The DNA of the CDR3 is TGTGCCAGCAGCTACGGCCTAACTAGCGGGAGTCCACCCGGGGAGCTGTTTTTT. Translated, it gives CASSYGLTSGSPPGELFF.

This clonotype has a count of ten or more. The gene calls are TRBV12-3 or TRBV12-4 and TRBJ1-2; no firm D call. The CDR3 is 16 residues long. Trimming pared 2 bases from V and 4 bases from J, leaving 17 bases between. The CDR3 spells CASSLLFGPTFYGYTF. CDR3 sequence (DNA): TGTGCCAGCAGTTTATTGTTCGGGCCGACCTTCTATGGCTACACCTTC.

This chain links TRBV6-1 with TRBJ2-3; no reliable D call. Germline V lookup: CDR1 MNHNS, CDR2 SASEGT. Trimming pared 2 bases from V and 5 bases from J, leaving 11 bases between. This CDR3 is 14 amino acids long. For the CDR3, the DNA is TGTGCCAGCAGTGAATCTAGGGTCCGAGATACGCAGTATTTT. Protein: CASSESRVRDTQYF.

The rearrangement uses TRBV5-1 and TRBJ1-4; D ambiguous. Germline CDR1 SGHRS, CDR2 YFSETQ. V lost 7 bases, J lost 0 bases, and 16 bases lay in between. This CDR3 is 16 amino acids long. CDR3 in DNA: TGCGCCAGCCCCCAGACGAGGATCGCAACTAATGAAAAACTGTTTTTT. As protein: CASPQTRIATNEKLFF.

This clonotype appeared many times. This chain's CDR3 is CAGQGAYEQYF. CDR3 nucleotides: TGTGCCGGACAGGGGGCCTACGAGCAGTACTTC. The chain recombines TRBV30 with TRBJ2-7; 10 positions agree with TRBD1. CDR1 and CDR2 from the germline V gene are GTSNPN and SVGIG (reference sequence). Germline trimming cut 8 bases from V and 2 bases from J; bases unmatched to any gene: 0. CDR3 length equals 11 residues.

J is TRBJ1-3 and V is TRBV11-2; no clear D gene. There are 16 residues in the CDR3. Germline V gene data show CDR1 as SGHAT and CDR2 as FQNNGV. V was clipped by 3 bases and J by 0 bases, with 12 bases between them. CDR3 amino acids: CASSFPKGGSGNTIYF. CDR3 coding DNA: TGTGCCAGCAGCTTCCCTAAGGGCGGCTCTGGAAACACCATATATTTT.

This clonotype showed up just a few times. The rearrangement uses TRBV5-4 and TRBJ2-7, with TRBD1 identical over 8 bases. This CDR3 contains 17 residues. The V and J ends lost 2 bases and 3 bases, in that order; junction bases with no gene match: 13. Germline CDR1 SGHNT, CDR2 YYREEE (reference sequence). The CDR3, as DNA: TGTGCCAGCAGCTTTGGGATGTCTTGGACAGGGAACTACGAGCAGTACTTC. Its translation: CASSFGMSWTGNYEQYF.

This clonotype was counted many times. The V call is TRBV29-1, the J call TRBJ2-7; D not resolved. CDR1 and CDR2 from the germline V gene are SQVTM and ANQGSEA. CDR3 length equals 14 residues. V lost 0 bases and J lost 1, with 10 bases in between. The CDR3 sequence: CSVEDAHGSYEQYF. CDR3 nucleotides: TGCAGCGTTGAAGATGCACACGGGTCCTACGAGCAGTACTTC.

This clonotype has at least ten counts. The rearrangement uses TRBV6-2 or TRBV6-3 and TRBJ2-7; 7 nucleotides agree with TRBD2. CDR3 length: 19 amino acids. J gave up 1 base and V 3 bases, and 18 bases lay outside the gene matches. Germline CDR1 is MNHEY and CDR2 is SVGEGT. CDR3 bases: TGTGCCAGCAGTTATCAGGTGGACATGAGTCGGGACTATTCCTACGAGCAGTACTTC. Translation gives CASSYQVDMSRDYSYEQYF.

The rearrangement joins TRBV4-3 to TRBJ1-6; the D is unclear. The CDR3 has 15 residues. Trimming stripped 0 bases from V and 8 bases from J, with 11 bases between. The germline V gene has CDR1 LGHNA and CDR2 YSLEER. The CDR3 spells CASSQDTLAHSPLHF. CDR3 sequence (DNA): TGCGCCAGCAGCCAAGATACACTCGCCCATTCACCCCTCCACTTT.

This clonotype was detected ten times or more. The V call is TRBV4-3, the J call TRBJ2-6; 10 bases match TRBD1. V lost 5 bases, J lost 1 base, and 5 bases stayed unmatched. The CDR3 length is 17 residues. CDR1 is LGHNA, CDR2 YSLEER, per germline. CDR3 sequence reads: CASSSWDRGSGANVLTF. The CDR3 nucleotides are TGCGCCAGCAGCAGCTGGGACAGGGGTTCTGGGGCCAACGTCCTGACTTTC.

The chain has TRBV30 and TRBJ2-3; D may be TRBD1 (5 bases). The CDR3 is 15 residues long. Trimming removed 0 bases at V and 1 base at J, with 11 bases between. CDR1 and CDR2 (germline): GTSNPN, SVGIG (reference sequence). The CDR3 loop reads CAWSVLGAGTDTQYF. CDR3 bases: TGTGCCTGGAGTGTTTTAGGGGCTGGCACAGATACGCAGTATTTT.

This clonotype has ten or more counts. The CDR3 here is CASSYSAGDTEAFF. The CDR3 DNA reads TGTGCCAGCAGTTACTCCGCGGGGGACACTGAAGCTTTCTTT. The chain uses TRBV6-5 and TRBJ1-1; tentative D call: TRBD1 (5 bases). This CDR3 is built from 14 residues. V lost 0 bases and J lost 3, with 8 bases in between. Germline loops: CDR1 MNHEY, CDR2 SVGAGI.

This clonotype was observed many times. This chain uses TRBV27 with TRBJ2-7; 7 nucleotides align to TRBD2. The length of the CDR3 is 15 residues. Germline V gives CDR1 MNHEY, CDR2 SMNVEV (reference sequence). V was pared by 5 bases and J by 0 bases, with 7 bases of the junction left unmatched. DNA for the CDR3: TGTGCCAGCAGTCCCAGCGGGACTAACTCCTACGAGCAGTACTTC. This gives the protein CASSPSGTNSYEQYF.

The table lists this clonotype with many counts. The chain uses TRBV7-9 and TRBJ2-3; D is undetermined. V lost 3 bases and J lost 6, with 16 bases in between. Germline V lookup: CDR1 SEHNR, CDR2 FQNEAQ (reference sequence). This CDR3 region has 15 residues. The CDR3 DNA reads TGTGCCAGCAGCTTCACATTAAAGGCCGGGGATACGCAGTATTTT. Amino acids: CASSFTLKAGDTQYF.

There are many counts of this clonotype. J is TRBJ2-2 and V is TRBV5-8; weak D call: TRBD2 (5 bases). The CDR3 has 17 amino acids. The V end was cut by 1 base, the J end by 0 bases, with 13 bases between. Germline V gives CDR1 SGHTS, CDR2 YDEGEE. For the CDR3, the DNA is TGTGCCAGCAGCTTGCGGAGAGGGTACGCGAACACCGGGGAGCTGTTTTTT. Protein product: CASSLRRGYANTGELFF.

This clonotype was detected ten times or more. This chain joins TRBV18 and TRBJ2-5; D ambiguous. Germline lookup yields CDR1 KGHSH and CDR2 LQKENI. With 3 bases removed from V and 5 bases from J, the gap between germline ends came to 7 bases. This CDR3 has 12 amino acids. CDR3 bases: TGTGCCAGCTCACCCTTTTCGGAGACCCAGTACTTC. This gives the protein CASSPFSETQYF.

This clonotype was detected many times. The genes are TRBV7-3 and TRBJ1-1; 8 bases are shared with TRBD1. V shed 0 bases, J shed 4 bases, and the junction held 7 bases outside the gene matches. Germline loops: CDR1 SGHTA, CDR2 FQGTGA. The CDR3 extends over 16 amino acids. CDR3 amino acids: CASSLTGGQGGTEAFF. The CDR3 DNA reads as TGTGCCAGCAGCTTAACCGGAGGACAGGGAGGCACTGAAGCTTTCTTT. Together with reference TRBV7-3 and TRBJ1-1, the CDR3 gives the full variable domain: GAGVSQTPSNKVTEKGKYVELRCDPISGHTALYWYRQSLGQGPEFLIYFQGTGAADDSGLPNDRFFAVRPEGSVSTLKIQRTERGDSAVYLCASSLTGGQGGTEAFFGQGTRLTVV.

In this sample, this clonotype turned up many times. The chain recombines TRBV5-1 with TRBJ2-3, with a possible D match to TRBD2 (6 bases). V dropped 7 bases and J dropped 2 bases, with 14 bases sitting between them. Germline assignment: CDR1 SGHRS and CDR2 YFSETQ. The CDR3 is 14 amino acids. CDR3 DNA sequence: TGCGCCAGCGGGCGCGGGGCTTACACAGATACGCAGTATTTT. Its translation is CASGRGAYTDTQYF.

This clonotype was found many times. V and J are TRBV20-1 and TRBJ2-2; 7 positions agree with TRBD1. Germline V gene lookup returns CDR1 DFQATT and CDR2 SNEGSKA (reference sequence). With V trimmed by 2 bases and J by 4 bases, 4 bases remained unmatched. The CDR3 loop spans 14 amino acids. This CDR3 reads CSARRGQGTGELFF. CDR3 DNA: TGCAGTGCTAGAAGGGGGCAAGGCACCGGGGAGCTGTTTTTT.

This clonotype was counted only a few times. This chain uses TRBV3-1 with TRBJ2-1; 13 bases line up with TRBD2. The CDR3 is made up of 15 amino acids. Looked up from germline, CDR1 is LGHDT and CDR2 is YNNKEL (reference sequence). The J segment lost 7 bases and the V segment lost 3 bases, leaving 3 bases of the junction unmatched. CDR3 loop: CASSHKGLAGNEQFF. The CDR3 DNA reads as TGTGCCAGCAGCCACAAGGGACTAGCGGGGAATGAGCAGTTCTTC.

This CDR3 is CASKVSGEQYF. The CDR3 DNA reads TGTGCCAGCAAGGTGTCGGGCGAGCAGTACTTC. The chain couples TRBV12-3 or TRBV12-4 to TRBJ2-7, with D unresolved. The CDR3 consists of 11 residues. V was shortened by 7 bases and J by 6 bases, with 10 bases between the two germline ends.